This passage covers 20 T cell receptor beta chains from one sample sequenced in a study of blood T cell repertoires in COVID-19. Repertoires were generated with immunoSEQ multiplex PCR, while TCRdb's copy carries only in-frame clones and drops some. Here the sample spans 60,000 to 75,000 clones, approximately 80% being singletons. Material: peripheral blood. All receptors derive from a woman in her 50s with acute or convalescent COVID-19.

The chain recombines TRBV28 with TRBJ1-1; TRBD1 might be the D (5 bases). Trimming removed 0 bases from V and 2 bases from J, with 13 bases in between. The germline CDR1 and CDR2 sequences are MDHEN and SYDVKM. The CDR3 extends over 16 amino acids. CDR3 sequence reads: CASSLWGTGTNTEAFF. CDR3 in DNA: TGTGCCAGCAGTTTATGGGGAACCGGGACTAACACTGAAGCTTTCTTT.

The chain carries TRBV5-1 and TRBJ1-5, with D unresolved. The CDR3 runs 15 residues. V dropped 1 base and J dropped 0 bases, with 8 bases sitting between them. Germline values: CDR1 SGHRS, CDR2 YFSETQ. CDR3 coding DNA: TGCGCCAGCAGCTTGAGCGGATATAGCAATCAGCCCCAGCATTTT. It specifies CASSLSGYSNQPQHF.

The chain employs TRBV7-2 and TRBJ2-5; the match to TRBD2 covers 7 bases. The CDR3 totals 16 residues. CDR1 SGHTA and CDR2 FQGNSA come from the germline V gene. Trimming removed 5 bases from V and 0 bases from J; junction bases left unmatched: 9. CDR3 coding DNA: TGTGCCAGCAGCCTAGGGCGGGGGATGTACCAAGAGACCCAGTACTTC. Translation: CASSLGRGMYQETQYF.

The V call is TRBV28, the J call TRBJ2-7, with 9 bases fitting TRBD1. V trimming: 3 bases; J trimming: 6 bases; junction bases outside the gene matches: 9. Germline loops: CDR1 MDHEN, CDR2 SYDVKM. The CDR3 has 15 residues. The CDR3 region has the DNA TGTGCCAGCAGTTTGCTGACAGGGGGTAAAAGCGAGCAGTACTTC. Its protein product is CASSLLTGGKSEQYF.

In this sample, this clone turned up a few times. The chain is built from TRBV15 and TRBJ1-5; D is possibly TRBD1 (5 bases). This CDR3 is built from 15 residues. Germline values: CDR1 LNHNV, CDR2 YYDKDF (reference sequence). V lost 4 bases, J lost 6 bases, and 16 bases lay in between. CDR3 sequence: CATSTIGGRGQPQHF. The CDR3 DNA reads TGTGCCACCAGCACAATCGGGGGAAGGGGTCAGCCCCAGCATTTT.

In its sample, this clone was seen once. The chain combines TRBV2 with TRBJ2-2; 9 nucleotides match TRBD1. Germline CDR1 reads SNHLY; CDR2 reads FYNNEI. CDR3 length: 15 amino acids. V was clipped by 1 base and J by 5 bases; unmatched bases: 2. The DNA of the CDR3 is TGTGCCAGCAGTGAAGAGGGACAGGGAACCGGGGAGCTGTTTTTT. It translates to CASSEEGQGTGELFF.

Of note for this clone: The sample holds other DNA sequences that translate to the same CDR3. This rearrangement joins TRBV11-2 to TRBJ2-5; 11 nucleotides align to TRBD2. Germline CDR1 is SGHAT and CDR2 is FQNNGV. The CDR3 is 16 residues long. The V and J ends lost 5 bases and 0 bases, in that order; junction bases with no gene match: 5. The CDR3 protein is CASSPRLAGYQETQYF. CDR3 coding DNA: TGTGCCAGCAGCCCACGACTAGCGGGGTACCAAGAGACCCAGTACTTC.

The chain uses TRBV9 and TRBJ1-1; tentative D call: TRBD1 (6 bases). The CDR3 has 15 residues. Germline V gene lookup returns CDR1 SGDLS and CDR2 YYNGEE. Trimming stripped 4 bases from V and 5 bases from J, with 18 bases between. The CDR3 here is CASSLIRGASTEAFF. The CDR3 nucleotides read TGTGCCAGCAGCCTTATTCGGGGGGCTTCGACTGAAGCTTTCTTT.

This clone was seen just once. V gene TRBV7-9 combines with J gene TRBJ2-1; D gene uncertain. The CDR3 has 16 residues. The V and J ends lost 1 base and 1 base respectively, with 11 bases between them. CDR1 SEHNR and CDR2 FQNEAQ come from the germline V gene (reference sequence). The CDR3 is CASSLGGDVSYNEQFF. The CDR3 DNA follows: TGTGCCAGCAGCTTAGGAGGTGATGTGTCCTACAATGAGCAGTTCTTC.

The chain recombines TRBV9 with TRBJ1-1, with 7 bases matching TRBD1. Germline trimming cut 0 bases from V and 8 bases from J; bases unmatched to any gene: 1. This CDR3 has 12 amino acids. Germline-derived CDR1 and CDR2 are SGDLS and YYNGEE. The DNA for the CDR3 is TGTGCCAGCAGCGTAGAAGGGGGCGAAGCTTTCTTT. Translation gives CASSVEGGEAFF.

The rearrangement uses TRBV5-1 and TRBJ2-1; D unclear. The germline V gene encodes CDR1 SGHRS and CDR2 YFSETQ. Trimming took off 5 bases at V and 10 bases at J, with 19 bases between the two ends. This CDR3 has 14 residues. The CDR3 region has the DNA TGCGCCAGCAGGCTCCTCACGGCGTTGGGCGAGCAGTTCTTC. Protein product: CASRLLTALGEQFF.

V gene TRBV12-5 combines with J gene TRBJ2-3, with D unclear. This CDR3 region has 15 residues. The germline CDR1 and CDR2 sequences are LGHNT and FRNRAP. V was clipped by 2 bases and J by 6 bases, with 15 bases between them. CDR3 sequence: CASGLRGEMEDTQYF. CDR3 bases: TGTGCTAGTGGTTTGCGAGGTGAGATGGAGGATACGCAGTATTTT.

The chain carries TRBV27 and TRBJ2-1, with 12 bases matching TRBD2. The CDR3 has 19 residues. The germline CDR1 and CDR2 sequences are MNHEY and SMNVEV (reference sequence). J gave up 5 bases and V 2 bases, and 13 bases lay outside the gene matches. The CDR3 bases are TGTGCCAGCAGTTTAAGCCTAGCGGGAGGGCCGGGTCTCCACAATGAGCAGTTCTTC. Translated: CASSLSLAGGPGLHNEQFF.

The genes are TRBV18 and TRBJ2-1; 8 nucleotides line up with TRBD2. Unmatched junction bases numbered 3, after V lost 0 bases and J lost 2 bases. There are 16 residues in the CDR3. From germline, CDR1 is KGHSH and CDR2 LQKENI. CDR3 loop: CASSPPTSDAYNEQFF. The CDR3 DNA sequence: TGTGCCAGCTCACCACCGACTAGCGATGCCTACAATGAGCAGTTCTTC.

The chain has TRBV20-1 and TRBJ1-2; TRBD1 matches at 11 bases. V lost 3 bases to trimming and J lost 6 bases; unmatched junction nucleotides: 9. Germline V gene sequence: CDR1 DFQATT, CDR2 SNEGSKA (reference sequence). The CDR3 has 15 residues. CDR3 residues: CSASSRTGGVHGYTF. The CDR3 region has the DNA TGCAGTGCTAGTTCCCGGACAGGGGGCGTTCATGGCTACACCTTC.

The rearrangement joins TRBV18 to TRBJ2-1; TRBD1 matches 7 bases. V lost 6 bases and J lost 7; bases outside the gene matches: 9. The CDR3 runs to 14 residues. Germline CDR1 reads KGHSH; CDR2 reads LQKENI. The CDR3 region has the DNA TGTGCCAGCTCGTCGAGACAGGGCCTGAATGAGCAGTTCTTC. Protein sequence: CASSSRQGLNEQFF.

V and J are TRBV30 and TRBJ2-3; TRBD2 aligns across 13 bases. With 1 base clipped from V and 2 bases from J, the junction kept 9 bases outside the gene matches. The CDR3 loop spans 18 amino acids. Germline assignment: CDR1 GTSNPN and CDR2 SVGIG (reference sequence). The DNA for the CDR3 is TGTGCCTGGAGTGGAGTCGCCGGGACTAGCGGGGCCACAGATACGCAGTATTTT. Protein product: CAWSGVAGTSGATDTQYF.

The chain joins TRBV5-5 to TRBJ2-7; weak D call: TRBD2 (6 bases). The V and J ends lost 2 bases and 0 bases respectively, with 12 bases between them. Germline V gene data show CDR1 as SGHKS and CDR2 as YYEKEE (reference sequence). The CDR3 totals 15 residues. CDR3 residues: CASSLAGPLSYEQYF. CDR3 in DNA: TGTGCCAGCAGCTTAGCGGGCCCCCTCTCCTACGAGCAGTACTTC.

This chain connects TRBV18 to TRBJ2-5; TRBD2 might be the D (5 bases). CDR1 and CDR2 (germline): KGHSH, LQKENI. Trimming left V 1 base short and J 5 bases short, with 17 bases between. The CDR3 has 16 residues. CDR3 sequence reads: CASSPLGLAPGETQYF. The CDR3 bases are TGTGCCAGCTCACCACTGGGCCTAGCCCCCGGGGAGACCCAGTACTTC. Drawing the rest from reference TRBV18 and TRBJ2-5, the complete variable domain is NAGVMQNPRHLVRRRGQEARLRCSPMKGHSHVYWYRQLPEEGLKFMVYLQKENIIDESGMPKERFSAEFPKEGPSILRIQQVVRGDSAAYFCASSPLGLAPGETQYFGPGTRLLVL.

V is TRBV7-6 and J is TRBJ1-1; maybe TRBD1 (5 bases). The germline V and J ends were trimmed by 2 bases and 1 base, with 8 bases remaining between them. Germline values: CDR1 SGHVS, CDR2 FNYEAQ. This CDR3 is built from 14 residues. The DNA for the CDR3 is TGTGCCAGCAGCTTATCCAGGGCGAACACTGAAGCTTTCTTT. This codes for CASSLSRANTEAFF.